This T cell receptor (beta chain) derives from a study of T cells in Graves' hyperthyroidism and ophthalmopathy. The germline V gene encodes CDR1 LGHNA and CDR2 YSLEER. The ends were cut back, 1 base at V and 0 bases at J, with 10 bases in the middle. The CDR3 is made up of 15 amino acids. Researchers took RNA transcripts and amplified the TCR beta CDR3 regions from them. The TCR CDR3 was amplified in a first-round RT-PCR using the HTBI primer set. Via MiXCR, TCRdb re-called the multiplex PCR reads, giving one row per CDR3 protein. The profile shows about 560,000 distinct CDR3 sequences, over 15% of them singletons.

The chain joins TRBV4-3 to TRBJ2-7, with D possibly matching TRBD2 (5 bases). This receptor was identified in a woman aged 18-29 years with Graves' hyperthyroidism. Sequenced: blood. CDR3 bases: TGCGCCAGCAGCCAAGGGAGAGACTACTCCTACGAGCAGTACTTC. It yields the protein CASSQGRDYSYEQYF.